The sample holds one count of the clone carrying this T cell receptor beta chain. This sample is part of a study of OX40 agonist ivuxolimab in advanced cancers. Study-level information: Among those enrolled, mean age was approximately 62 years (range about 23 to 79) and about 82% were male.

TCRdb's copy holds only in-frame clones and misses some; the assay was immunoSEQ multiplex PCR. Among 55,000 to 70,000 clones listed, approximately 80% were seen once. The sample was CD4+ or CD8+ T cells sorted from blood, taken in a trial of the OX40 agonist ivuxolimab. The receptor was isolated from an adult with an advanced solid tumor such as melanoma, head and neck, liver or kidney cancer.

The chain's CDR3 is CASSKDREGEPLHF. The CDR3 coding sequence is TGTGCCAGCAGTAAGGACAGGGAGGGGGAACCCCTCCACTTT. The chain recombines TRBV2 with TRBJ1-6; 8 bases fit TRBD1. This CDR3 is built from 14 residues. From germline, CDR1 is SNHLY and CDR2 FYNNEI. Trimming took 5 bases from V and 12 from J; bases not matched to a gene: 9.